The 3 T cell receptor beta chains below come from one sample, sequenced in a study of cytomegalovirus exposure and HLA in healthy donors. Clones were sequenced by immunoSEQ multiplex PCR, and TCRdb holds only the in-frame ones, with some missing. The sample lists some 150,000 clones, around nine tenths occurring once. The sequencing sample was made of PBMCs. Receptors originate from a man between 18 and 35 years old in good health and CMV-seronegative.

The chain uses TRBV5-1 and TRBJ2-7, with TRBD2 identical over 11 bases. CDR1 and CDR2 (germline): SGHRS, YFSETQ. The CDR3 sequence is 15 residues long. Losses at the gene ends were 4 bases for V and 3 bases for J; bases not matched to a gene: 6. CDR3 in amino acids: CASSKIAGGIYEQYV. The CDR3 DNA reads TGCGCCAGCAGCAAAATAGCGGGGGGGATCTACGAGCAGTACGTC.

This chain uses TRBV7-8 with TRBJ2-5; D is unresolved. The CDR3 is made up of 15 amino acids. V was pared by 1 base and J by 2 bases, with 11 bases between. The germline CDR1 and CDR2 sequences are SGHVS and FQNEAQ. CDR3 sequence (DNA): TGTGCCAGCAGCTTAGTTCAGTCTTCGCAAGAGACCCAGTACTTC. It translates to CASSLVQSSQETQYF.

The gene calls are TRBV4-3 and TRBJ2-7; no definite D call. Trimming took 0 bases from V and 3 from J, leaving 12 bases between them. This CDR3 spans 15 amino acids. Germline lookup yields CDR1 LGHNA and CDR2 YSLEER. The CDR3 sequence is CASSQDSQASYEQYF. For the CDR3, the DNA is TGCGCCAGCAGCCAAGATTCGCAGGCGAGCTACGAGCAGTACTTC.